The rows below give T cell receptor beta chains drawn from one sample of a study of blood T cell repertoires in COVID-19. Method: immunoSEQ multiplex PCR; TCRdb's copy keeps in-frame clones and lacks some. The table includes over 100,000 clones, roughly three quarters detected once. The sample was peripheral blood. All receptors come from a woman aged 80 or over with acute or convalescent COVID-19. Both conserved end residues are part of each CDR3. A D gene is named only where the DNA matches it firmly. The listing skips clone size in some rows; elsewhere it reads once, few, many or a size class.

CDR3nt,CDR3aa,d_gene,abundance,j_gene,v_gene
TGTGCCAGCAGCTCCCCAACGGGGGACTATGGCTACACCTTC,CASSSPTGDYGYTF,NA,NA,TRBJ1-2,TRBV5-4
TGTGCCAGCAGCTTGCCAGGGCCTAGCACAGATACGCAGTATTTT,CASSLPGPSTDTQYF,NA,NA,TRBJ2-3,TRBV5-6
TGTGCCAGCAGCCAAGATACTTGGCGGGAGGCCAGAGAGACCCAGTACTTC,CASSQDTWREARETQYF,TRBD2,NA,TRBJ2-5,TRBV4-2
TGTGCCAGCAGTTCCCCCCAGGGGAACAATCAGCCCCAGCATTTT,CASSSPQGNNQPQHF,NA,NA,TRBJ1-5,TRBV28
TGTGCCAGCAGCCAAGCCGGGGGAGTGAGGACTGAAGCTTTCTTT,CASSQAGGVRTEAFF,NA,NA,TRBJ1-1,TRBV14
TGTGCCAGCAGTTCCCCGGCGGGGCCCTACGAGCAGTACTTC,CASSSPAGPYEQYF,NA,NA,TRBJ2-7,TRBV28
TGTGCCAGCAGTACCGGGACAGGGGTTATCGATGAGCAGTTCTTC,CASSTGTGVIDEQFF,TRBD1,NA,TRBJ2-1,TRBV11-2
TGTGCCAGCAGTTCTGGGAGCTGGGAGGGGGAAAAACTGTTTTTT,CASSSGSWEGEKLFF,NA,once,TRBJ1-4,TRBV27
TGTGCCAGCCCACCCGATTTATTGCGGGGGGTTACCACAGATACGCAGTATTTT,CASPPDLLRGVTTDTQYF,TRBD2,NA,TRBJ2-3,TRBV28
TGTGCCAGCAGCCCGATGGGGCAGCCCTCCTACAATGAGCAGTTCTTC,CASSPMGQPSYNEQFF,NA,NA,TRBJ2-1,TRBV9
TGTGCCAGCAGCCCTACCCAGAACAGTTACAATGAGCAGTTCTTC,CASSPTQNSYNEQFF,NA,NA,TRBJ2-1,TRBV7-3
TGTGCCAGTAGTCAACATACACCCTATGGCTACACCTTC,CASSQHTPYGYTF,NA,once,TRBJ1-2,TRBV19
TGTGCCAGCAGCTTGATGGACAGTCAAGCTTTCTTT,CASSLMDSQAFF,NA,NA,TRBJ1-1,TRBV5-4
TGTGCCAGCAGCGCGAGGGACCAAGAGACCCAGTACTTC,CASSARDQETQYF,NA,NA,TRBJ2-5,TRBV7-2
TGTGCCAGCTCATCCGGCCAGACAGTCTACGAGCAGTACTTC,CASSSGQTVYEQYF,NA,NA,TRBJ2-7,TRBV18
TGTGCCTGGACGAGTTTTGGCTATGGCTACACCTTC,CAWTSFGYGYTF,NA,NA,TRBJ1-2,TRBV30
TGTGCCAGTAGTCCAGGAGGTGTGATTAATGAAAAACTGTTTTTT,CASSPGGVINEKLFF,NA,NA,TRBJ1-4,TRBV19
TGTGCCAGCAGCTCGACTAGCGGGAGGGCCGGTGAGCAGTTCTTC,CASSSTSGRAGEQFF,TRBD2,NA,TRBJ2-1,TRBV7-9
TGCGCCAGCAGCCCATTAGCGGGGGGCCGAAATGAGCAGTTCTTC,CASSPLAGGRNEQFF,TRBD2,NA,TRBJ2-1,TRBV5-1
TGTGCCAGTCACCGGGACAGGACCAGTGTGGCTTTCTTT,CASHRDRTSVAFF,TRBD1,NA,TRBJ1-1,TRBV19
TGTGCCAGTAGTATTAGCGGGGGAGGTTCCGGGGAGCTGTTTTTT,CASSISGGGSGELFF,TRBD2,NA,TRBJ2-2,TRBV19
TGTGCCAGCAGTTACTCGCCAGGGGGCGACTATGGCTACACCTTC,CASSYSPGGDYGYTF,TRBD1,NA,TRBJ1-2,TRBV6-5
TGTGCCAGCAGCCCGGGACAGCCGGGAAACACCATATATTTT,CASSPGQPGNTIYF,TRBD1,NA,TRBJ1-3,TRBV5-8
TGTGCCAGCAGCCCACATCGTGAGGCAGCTCACAACAATAGCACAGATACGCAGTATTTT,CASSPHREAAHNNSTDTQYF,NA,NA,TRBJ2-3,TRBV21-1
TGTGCCAGCAGCCAACAGGGACAGTTTAACACTGAAGCTTTCTTT,CASSQQGQFNTEAFF,TRBD1,NA,TRBJ1-1,TRBV4-2
TGCGCCAGCGGGGCCGACAAGCGCAATCAGCCCCAGCATTTT,CASGADKRNQPQHF,NA,few,TRBJ1-5,TRBV10-2
TGTGCCAGCAGCCCTTTGACAGGGAGGCACGAGCAGTACTTC,CASSPLTGRHEQYF,NA,NA,TRBJ2-7,TRBV5-6